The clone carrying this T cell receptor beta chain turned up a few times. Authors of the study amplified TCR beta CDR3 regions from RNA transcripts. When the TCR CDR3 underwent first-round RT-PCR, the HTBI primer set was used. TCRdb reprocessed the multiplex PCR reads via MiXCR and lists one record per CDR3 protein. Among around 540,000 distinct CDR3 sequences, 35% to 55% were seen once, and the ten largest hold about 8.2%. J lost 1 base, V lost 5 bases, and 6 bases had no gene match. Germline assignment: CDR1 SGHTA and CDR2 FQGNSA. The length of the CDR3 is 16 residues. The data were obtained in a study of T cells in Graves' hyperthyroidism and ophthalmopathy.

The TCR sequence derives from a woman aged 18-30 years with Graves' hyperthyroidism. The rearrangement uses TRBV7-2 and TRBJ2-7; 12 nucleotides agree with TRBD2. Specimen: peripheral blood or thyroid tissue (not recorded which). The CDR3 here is CASSRMTSGGSYEQYF. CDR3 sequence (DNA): TGTGCCAGCAGCCGGATGACTAGCGGGGGTTCCTACGAGCAGTACTTC.